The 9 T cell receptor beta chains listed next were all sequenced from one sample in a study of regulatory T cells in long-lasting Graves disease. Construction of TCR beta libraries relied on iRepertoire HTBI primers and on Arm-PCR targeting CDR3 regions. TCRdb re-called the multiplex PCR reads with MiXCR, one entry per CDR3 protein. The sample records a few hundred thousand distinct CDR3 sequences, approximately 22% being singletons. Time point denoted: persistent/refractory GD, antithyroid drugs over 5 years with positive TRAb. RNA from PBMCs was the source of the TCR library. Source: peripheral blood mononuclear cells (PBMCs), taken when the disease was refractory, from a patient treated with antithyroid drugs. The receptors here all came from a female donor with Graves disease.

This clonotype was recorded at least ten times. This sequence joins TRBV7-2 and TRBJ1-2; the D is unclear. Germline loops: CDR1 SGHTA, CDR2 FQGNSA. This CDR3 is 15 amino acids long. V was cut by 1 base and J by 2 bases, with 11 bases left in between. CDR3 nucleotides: TGTGCCAGCAGCTTAGGACTAGGGATAAACTATGGCTACACCTTC. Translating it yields CASSLGLGINYGYTF.

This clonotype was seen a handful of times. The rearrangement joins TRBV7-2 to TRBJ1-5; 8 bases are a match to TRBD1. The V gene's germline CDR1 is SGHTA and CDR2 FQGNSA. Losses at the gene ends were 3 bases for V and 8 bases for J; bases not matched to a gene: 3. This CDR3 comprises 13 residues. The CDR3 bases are TGTGCCAGCAGCTTGGACAGGGACAAGCCCCAGCATTTT. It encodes CASSLDRDKPQHF.

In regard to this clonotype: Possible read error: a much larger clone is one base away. The DNA of the CDR3 is TGTGCCAGCAATTACGGCCCGGGACAGGAAAACGAGCAGTACTTC. As protein: CASNYGPGQENEQYF. V gene TRBV6-5 combines with J gene TRBJ2-7; 8 nucleotides agree with TRBD1. The CDR3 is made up of 15 amino acids. Germline loops: CDR1 MNHEY, CDR2 SVGAGI.

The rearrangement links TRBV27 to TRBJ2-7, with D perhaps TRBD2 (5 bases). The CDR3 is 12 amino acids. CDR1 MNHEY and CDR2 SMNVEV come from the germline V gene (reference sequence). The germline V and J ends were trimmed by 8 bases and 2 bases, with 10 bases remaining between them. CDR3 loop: CASRGAAYEQYF. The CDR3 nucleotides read TGTGCCAGCCGAGGAGCGGCCTACGAGCAGTACTTC.

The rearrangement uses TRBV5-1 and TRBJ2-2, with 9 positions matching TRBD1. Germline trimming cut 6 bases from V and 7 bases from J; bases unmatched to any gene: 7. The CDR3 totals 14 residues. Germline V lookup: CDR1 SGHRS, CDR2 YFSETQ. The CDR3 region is CASTRDREVGELFF. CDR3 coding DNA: TGCGCCAGCACCCGGGACAGGGAAGTCGGGGAGCTGTTTTTT.

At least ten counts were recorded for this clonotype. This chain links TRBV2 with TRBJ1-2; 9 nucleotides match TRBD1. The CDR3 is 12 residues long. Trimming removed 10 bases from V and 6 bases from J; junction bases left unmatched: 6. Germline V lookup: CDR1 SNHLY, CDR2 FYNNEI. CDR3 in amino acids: CAIPGQGHGYTF. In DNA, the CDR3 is TGTGCCATCCCGGGACAGGGCCATGGCTACACCTTC.

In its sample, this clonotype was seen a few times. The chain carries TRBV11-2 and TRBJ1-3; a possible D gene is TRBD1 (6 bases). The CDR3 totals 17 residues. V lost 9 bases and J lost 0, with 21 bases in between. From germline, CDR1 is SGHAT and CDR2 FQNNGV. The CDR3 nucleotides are TGTGCCAGTAAGGAGACCTACGGGACACCCTCTGGAAACACCATATATTTT. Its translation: CASKETYGTPSGNTIYF.

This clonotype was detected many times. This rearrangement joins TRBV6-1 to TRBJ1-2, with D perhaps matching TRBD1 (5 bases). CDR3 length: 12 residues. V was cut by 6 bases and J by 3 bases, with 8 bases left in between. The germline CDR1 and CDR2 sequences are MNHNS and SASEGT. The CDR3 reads CASRGADYGYTF. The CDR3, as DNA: TGTGCCAGCAGAGGGGCGGACTATGGCTACACCTTC.

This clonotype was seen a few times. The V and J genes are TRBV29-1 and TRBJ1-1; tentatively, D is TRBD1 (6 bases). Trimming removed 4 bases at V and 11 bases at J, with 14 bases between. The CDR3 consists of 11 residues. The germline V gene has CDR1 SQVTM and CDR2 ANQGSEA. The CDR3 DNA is TGCAGCGTTGCGGGGGGCGGGAGGGCTTTCTTT. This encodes CSVAGGGRAFF. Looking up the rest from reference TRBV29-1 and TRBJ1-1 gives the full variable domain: SAVISQKPSRDICQRGTSLTIQCQVDSQVTMMFWYRQQPGQSLTLIATANQGSEATYESGFVIDKFPISRPNLTFSTLTVSNMSPEDSSIYLCSVAGGGRAFFGQGTRLTVV.